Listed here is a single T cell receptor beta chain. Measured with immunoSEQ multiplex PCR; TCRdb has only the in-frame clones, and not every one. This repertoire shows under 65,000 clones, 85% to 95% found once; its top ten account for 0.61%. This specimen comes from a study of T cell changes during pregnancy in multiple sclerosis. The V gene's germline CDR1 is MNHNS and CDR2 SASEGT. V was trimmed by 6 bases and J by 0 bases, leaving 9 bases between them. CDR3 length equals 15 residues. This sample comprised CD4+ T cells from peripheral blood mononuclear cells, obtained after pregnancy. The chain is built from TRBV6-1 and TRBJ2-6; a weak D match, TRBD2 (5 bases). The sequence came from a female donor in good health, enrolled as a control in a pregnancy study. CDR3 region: CASRAGGSGANVLTF. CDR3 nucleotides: TGTGCCAGCAGGGCCGGAGGCTCTGGGGCCAACGTCCTGACTTTC.